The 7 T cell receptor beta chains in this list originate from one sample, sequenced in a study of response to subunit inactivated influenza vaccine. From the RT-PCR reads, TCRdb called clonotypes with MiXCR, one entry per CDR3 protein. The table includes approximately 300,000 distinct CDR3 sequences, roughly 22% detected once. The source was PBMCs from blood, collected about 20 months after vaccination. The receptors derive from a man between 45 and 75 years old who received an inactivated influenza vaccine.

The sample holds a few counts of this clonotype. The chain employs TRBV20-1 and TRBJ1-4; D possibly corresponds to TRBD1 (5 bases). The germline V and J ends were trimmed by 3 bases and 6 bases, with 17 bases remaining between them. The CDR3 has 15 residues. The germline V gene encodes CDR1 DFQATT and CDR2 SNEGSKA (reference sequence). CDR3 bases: TGCAGTGCTAGGGGGCCACAAACGGGCTATGAAAAACTGTTTTTT. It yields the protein CSARGPQTGYEKLFF.

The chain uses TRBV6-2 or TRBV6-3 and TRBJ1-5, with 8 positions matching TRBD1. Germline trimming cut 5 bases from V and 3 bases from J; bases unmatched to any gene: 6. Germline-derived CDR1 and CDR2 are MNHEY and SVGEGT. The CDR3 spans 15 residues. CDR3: CASSTDRAFNQPQHF. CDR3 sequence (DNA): TGTGCCAGCAGTACGGACAGGGCGTTCAATCAGCCCCAGCATTTT.

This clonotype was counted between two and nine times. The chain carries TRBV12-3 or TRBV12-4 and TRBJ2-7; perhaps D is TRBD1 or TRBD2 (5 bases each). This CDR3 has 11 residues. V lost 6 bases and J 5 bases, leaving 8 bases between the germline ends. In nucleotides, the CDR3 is TGTGCCAGCAGCCAGGGACACGAGCAGTACTTC. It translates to CASSQGHEQYF.

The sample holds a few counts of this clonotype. The CDR3 sequence: CSVDHTDRRNNYGYTF. The DNA for the CDR3 is TGCAGCGTCGACCATACGGACAGGCGAAACAACTATGGCTACACCTTC. The V gene is TRBV29-1, the J gene TRBJ1-2; 7 nucleotides line up with TRBD1. This CDR3 spans 16 amino acids. The ends lost 6 bases at V and 2 bases at J; junction bases unmatched: 15. Germline CDR1 and CDR2: SQVTM and ANQGSEA.

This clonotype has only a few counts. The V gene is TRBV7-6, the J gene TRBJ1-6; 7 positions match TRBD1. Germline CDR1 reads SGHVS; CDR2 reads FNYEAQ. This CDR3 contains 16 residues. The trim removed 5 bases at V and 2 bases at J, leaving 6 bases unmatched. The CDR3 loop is CASSPRQGPYNSPLHF. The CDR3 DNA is TGTGCCAGCAGCCCCCGACAGGGCCCCTATAATTCACCCCTCCACTTT.

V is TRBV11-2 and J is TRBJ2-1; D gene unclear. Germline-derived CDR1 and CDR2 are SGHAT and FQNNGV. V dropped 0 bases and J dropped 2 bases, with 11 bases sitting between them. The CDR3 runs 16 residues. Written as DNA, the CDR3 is TGTGCCAGCAGCTTAGATAAGTTTTTTACCTACAATGAGCAGTTCTTC. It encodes CASSLDKFFTYNEQFF.

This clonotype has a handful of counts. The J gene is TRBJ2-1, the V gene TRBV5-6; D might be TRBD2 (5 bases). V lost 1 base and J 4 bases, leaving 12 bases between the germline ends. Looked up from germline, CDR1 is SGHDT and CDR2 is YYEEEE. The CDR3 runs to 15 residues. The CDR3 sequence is CASSLWRAPYNEQFF. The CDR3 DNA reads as TGTGCCAGCAGCTTGTGGCGGGCCCCGTACAATGAGCAGTTCTTC.